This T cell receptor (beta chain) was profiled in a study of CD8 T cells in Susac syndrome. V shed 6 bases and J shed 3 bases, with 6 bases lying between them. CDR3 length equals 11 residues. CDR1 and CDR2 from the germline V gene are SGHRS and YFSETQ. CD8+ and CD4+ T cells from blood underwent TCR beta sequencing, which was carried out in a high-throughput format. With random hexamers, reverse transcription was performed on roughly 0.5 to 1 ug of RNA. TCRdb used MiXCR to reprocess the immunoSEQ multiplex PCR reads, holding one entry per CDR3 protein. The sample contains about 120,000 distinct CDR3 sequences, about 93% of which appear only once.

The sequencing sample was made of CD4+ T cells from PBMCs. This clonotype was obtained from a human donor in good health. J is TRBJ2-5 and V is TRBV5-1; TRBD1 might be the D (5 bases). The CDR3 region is CASKGEETQYF. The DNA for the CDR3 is TGCGCCAGCAAAGGGGAAGAGACCCAGTACTTC.